This TCR beta chain was found in a study of blood T cell repertoires in COVID-19. About the study: The origin of the acute and convalescent COVID-19 samples was the United States, Italy and Spain. In each case, the material was cDNA or gDNA derived from T cells, B-cell-depleted T cells, or PBMCs.

In the original processing: Nucleated cell number was recorded as an estimate derived from reference gene primer amplification. TCRdb's table, derived via immunoSEQ multiplex PCR, lists solely in-frame clones and lacks some. That table furnishes V, J and clone size, whereas the DNA furnished D and trimming. Of about 74,000 clones in the sample, about 72% were seen once. The CDR3 is 13 residues long. Germline V CDR1 and CDR2: LNHDA, SQIVND (reference sequence). With V trimmed by 10 bases and J by 4 bases, 5 bases remained unmatched. This clone came up once. The sample consisted of peripheral blood. The chain combines TRBV19 with TRBJ2-3; 10 bases fit TRBD2. The clonotype comes from a man aged 65 to 85 with active or convalescent COVID-19. CDR3 nucleotides: TGTGCCACAAAGCGGGGGGGCTCAGATACGCAGTATTTT. Protein sequence: CATKRGGSDTQYF.